These 5 T cell receptor beta chains came from one sample sequenced in a study of a mutant IDH1 vaccine in newly diagnosed glioma (dated by TCRdb to about 2021). This sample's time point label indicates: baseline, week 1 (first vaccination visit). The sample's treatment or condition label, decoded: pre-vaccination baseline after standard-of-care therapy. The library was prepared using the immunoSEQ multiplex PCR assay. The immuneACCESS repertoire file appears here via TCRdb, limited to in-frame rearrangements. These files lack a portion of the clones; in checked studies, under half of the deficit traces to unresolved V genes, and the cause of the others is not known. The sample yields around 99,000 clones; over 75% were counted once. Approximately 7.6% of the sample rests with the top ten. Sequences were derived from PBMCs, sampled from a glioma patient treated with radiotherapy, temozolomide or both. These TCRs come from a man aged 35 to 55 with glioma.

V usage is TRBV18 and J usage is TRBJ2-7, with D possibly TRBD1 on 6 matching bases. Trimming pared 0 bases from V and 1 base from J, leaving 7 bases between. This CDR3 comprises 14 residues. Germline CDR1 reads KGHSH; CDR2 reads LQKENI. In DNA, the CDR3 is TGTGCCAGCTCACCACCGGACAGTTCCTACGAGCAGTACTTC. Amino acids: CASSPPDSSYEQYF.

The chain links TRBV7-4 to TRBJ2-7; D is uncertain. The CDR3 extends over 15 amino acids. CDR1 is SGHVT, CDR2 SQSDAQ, per germline. The ends were cut back, 0 bases at V and 3 bases at J, with 12 bases in the middle. The CDR3 loop is CASSLAFGRYYEQYF. For the CDR3, the DNA is TGTGCCAGCAGCTTAGCGTTCGGCAGGTACTACGAGCAGTACTTC.

This clone came up once. CDR3 loop: CASSRWGGEADTQYF. Written as DNA, the CDR3 is TGCGCCAGCAGCCGGTGGGGCGGGGAGGCGGATACGCAGTATTTT. This sequence joins TRBV4-1 and TRBJ2-3; possible D gene TRBD2, 6 bases. The CDR3 contains 15 residues. Germline V lookup: CDR1 MGHRA, CDR2 YSYEKL. The V end was cut by 4 bases, the J end by 6 bases, with 17 bases between.

This clone came up once. V is TRBV5-5 and J is TRBJ1-2, with D possibly TRBD1 on 6 matching bases. The CDR3 has 15 residues. Trimming left V 3 bases short and J 8 bases short, with 20 bases between. Germline loops: CDR1 SGHKS, CDR2 YYEKEE (reference sequence). The CDR3 protein is CASSSIRDTPRGYTF. CDR3 sequence (DNA): TGTGCCAGCAGCTCTATAAGGGACACCCCGCGAGGCTACACCTTC.

This clone was found once. The chain links TRBV5-4 to TRBJ2-5, with D possibly being TRBD1 or TRBD2 (5 bases each). The germline V and J ends were trimmed by 0 bases and 7 bases, with 10 bases remaining between them. This CDR3 has 13 residues. Germline values: CDR1 SGHNT, CDR2 YYREEE (reference sequence). The CDR3 here is CASSLGGKGTQYF. The DNA for the CDR3 is TGTGCCAGCAGCTTGGGGGGGAAAGGGACCCAGTACTTC.